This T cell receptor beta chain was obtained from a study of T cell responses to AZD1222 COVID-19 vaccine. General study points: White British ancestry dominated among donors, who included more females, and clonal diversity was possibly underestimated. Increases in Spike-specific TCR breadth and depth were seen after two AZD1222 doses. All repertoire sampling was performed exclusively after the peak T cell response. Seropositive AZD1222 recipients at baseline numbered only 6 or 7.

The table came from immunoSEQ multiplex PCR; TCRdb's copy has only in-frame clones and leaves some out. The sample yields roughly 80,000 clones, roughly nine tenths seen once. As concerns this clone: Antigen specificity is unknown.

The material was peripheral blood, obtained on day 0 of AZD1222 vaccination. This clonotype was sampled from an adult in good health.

As DNA, the CDR3 is TGTGCCAGCAGTTACGGACAGGACGAAAAACTGTTTTTT. The encoded protein is CASSYGQDEKLFF. J is TRBJ1-4 and V is TRBV6-5; 7 nucleotides agree with TRBD1. V was clipped by 2 bases and J by 8 bases; unmatched bases: 2. This CDR3 has 13 amino acids. Germline V lookup: CDR1 MNHEY, CDR2 SVGAGI.